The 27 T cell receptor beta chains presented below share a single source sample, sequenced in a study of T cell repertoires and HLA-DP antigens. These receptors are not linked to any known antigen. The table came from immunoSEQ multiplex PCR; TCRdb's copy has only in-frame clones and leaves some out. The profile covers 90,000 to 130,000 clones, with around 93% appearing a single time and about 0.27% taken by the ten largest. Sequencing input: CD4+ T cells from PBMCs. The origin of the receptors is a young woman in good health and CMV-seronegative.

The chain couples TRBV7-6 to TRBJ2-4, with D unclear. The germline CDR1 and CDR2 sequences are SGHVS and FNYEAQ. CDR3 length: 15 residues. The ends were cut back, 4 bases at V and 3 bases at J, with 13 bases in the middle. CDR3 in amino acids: CASSSDDGDKNIQYF. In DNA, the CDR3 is TGTGCCAGCAGCTCGGACGATGGGGACAAAAACATTCAGTACTTC.

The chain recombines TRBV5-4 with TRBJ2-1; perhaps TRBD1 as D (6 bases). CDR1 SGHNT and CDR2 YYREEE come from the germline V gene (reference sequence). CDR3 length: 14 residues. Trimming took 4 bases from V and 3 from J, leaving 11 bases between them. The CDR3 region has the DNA TGTGCCAGCAGCAACGGACAGCTCTACAATGAGCAGTTCTTC. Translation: CASSNGQLYNEQFF.

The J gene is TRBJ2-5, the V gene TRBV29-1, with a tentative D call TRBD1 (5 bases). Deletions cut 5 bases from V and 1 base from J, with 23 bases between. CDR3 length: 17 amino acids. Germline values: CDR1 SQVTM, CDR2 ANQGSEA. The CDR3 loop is CSVSPARVVGVQETQYF. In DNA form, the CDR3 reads TGCAGCGTTTCCCCCGCCAGGGTGGTTGGTGTCCAAGAGACCCAGTACTTC.

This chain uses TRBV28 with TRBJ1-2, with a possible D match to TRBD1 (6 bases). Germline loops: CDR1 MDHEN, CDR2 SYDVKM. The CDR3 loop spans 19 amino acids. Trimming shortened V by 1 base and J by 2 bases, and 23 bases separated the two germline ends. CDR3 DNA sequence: TGTGCCAGCAGTTTATTGGACGGGGACACGAGGGTGGGCAACTATGGCTACACCTTC. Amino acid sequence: CASSLLDGDTRVGNYGYTF.

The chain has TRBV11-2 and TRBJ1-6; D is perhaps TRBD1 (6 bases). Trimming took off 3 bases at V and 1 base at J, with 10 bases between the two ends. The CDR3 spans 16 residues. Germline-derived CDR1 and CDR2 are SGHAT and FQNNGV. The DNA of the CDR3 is TGTGCCAGCAGCTTTGAGGGGGGTTCCTATAATTCACCCCTCCACTTT. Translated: CASSFEGGSYNSPLHF.

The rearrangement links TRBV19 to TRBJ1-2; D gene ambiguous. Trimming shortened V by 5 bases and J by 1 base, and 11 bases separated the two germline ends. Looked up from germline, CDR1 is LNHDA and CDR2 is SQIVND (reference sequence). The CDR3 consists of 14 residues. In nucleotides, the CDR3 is TGTGCCAGTAGTTCGAGGGAGCGTAACTATGGCTACACCTTC. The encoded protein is CASSSRERNYGYTF.

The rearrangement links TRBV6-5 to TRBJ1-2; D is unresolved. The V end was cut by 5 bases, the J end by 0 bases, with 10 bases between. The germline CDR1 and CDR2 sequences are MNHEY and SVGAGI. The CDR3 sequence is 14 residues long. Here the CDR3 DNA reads TGTGCCAGCAGTCGACGGGTATCTAACTATGGCTACACCTTC. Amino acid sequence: CASSRRVSNYGYTF.

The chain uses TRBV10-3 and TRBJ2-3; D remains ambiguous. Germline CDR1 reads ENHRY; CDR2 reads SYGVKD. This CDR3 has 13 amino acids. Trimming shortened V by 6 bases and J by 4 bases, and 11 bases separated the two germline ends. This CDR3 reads CAIRGPPADTQYF. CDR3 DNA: TGTGCCATCAGAGGACCGCCCGCAGATACGCAGTATTTT.

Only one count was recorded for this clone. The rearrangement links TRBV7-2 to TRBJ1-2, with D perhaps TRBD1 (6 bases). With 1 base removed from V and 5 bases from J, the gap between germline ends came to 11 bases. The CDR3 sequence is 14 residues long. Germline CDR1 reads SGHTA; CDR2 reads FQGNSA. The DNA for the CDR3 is TGTGCCAGCAGCTTAGAGCAGGGGAAATATGGCTACACCTTC. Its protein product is CASSLEQGKYGYTF.

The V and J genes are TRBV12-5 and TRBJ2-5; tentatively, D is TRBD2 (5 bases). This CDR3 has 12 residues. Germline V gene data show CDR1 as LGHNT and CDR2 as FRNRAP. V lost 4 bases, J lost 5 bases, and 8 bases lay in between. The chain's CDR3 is CASGSRRETQYF. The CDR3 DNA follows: TGTGCTAGTGGTTCTAGGAGGGAGACCCAGTACTTC.

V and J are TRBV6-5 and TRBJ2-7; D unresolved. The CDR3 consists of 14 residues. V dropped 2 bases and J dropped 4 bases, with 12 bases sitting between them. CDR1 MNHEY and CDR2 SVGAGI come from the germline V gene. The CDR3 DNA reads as TGTGCCAGCAGTTACCGCGACATATCATACGAGCAGTACTTC. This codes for CASSYRDISYEQYF.

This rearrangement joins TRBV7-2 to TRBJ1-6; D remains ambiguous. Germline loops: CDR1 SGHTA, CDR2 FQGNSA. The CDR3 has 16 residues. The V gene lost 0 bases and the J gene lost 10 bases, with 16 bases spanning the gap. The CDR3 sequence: CASSLARIGVSSPLHF. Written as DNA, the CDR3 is TGTGCCAGCAGCTTAGCGCGGATTGGGGTGAGCTCACCCCTCCACTTT.

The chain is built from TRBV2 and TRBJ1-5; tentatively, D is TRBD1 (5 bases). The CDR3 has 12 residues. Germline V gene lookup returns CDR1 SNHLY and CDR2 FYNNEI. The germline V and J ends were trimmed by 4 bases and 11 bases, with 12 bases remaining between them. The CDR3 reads CASSGQPRTQHF. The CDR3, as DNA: TGTGCCAGCAGTGGACAGCCTCGAACCCAGCATTTT.

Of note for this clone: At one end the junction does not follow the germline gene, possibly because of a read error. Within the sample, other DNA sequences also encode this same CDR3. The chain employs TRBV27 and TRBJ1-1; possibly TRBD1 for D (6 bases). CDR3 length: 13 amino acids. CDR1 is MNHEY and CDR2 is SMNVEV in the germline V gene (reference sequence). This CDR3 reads CASSYQGRTEAFF. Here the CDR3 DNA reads TGTGCCAGCAGTTATCAGGGGAGGACTGAGGCTTTCTTT.

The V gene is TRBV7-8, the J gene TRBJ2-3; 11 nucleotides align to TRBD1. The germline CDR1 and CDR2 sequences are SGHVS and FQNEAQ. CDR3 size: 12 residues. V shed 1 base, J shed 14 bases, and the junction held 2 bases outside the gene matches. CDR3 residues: CASSLGTGGWYF. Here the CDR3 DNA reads TGTGCCAGCAGCTTAGGGACAGGGGGCTGGTATTTT.

CDR3 in amino acids: CASSLGGSLEAGELFF. Here the CDR3 DNA reads TGTGCCAGCAGCTTGGGCGGGAGCCTTGAGGCCGGGGAGCTGTTTTTT. The rearrangement joins TRBV5-6 to TRBJ2-2; 7 positions match TRBD2. After removal of 0 bases from V and 6 bases from J, the junction contained 8 bases not matched to a gene. Germline V CDR1 and CDR2: SGHDT, YYEEEE. The CDR3 has 16 residues.

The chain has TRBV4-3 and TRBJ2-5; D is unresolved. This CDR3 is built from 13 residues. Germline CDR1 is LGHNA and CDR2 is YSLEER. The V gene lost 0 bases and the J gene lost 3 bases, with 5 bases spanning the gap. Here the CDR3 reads CASSQDEEETQYF. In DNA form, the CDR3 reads TGCGCCAGCAGCCAAGACGAGGAAGAGACCCAGTACTTC.

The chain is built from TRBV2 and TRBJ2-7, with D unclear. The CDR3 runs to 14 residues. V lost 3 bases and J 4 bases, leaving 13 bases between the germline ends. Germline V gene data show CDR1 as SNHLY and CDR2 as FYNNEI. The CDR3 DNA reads TGTGCCAGCAGTGAGGATGGGGATATTTACGAGCAGTACTTC. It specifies CASSEDGDIYEQYF.

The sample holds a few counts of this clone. Here the CDR3 reads CASSFSVTRTGDEQFF. CDR3 nucleotides: TGTGCCAGCAGCTTTAGCGTGACTAGGACTGGCGATGAGCAGTTCTTC. The chain couples TRBV7-9 to TRBJ2-1, with D possibly matching TRBD2 (6 bases). The CDR3 extends over 16 amino acids. The V gene lost 3 bases and the J gene lost 8 bases, with 20 bases spanning the gap. The germline CDR1 and CDR2 sequences are SEHNR and FQNEAQ (reference sequence).

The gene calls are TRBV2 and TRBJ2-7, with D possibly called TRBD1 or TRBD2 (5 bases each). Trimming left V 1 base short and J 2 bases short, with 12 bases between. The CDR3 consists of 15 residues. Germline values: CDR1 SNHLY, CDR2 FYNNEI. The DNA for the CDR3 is TGTGCCAGCAGTGAAGGAGGGGCGAAAACCTACGAGCAGTACTTC. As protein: CASSEGGAKTYEQYF.

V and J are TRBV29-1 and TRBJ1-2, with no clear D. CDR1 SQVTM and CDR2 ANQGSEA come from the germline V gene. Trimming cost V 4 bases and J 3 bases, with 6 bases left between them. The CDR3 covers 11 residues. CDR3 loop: CSVGAHYGYTF. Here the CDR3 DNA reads TGCAGCGTTGGGGCCCACTATGGCTACACCTTC.

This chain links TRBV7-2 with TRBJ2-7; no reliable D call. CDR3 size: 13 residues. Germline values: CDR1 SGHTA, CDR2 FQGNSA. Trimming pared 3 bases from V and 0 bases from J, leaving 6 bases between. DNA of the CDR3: TGTGCCAGCAGCTTTGTTAGCTCCTACGAGCAGTACGTC. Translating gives CASSFVSSYEQYV.

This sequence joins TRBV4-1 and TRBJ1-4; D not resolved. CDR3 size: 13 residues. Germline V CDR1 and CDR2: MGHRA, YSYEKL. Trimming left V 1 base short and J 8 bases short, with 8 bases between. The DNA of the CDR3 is TGCGCCAGCAGCCAAGTCTATGGAGAAAAACTGTTTTTT. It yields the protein CASSQVYGEKLFF.

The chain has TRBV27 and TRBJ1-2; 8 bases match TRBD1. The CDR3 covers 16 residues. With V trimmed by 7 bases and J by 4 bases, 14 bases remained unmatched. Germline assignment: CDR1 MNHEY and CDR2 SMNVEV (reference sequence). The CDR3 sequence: CASNPGRGRDPYGYTF. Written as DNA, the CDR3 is TGTGCCAGCAACCCGGGCAGGGGGCGAGATCCCTATGGCTACACCTTC.

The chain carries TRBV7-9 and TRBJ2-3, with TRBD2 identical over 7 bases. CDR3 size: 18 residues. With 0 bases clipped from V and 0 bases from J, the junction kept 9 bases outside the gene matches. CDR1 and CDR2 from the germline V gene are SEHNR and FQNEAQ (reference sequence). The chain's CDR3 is CASSLAAWSSGSTDTQYF. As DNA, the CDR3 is TGTGCCAGCAGCTTAGCTGCGTGGTCTAGCGGTAGCACAGATACGCAGTATTTT.

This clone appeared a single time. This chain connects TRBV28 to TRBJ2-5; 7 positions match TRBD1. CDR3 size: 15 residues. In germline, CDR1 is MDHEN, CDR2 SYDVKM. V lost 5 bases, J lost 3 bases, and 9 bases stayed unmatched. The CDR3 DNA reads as TGTGCCAGCAGTATGACAGGGAGAGGGGAAGAGACCCAGTACTTC. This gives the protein CASSMTGRGEETQYF.

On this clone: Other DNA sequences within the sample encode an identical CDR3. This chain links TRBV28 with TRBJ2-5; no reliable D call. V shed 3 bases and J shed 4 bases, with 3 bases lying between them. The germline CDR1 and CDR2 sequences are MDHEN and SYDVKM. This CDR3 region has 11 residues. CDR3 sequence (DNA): TGTGCCAGCAGTTTGAGAGAGACCCAGTACTTC. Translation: CASSLRETQYF.